The present T cell receptor beta chain was sequenced within a study of shared clonotypes between healthy human individuals. Whole-study results and caveats: The small donor group covered limited genetic and exposure diversity.

The assay ran at deep level. TCRdb's table, derived via immunoSEQ multiplex PCR, lists solely in-frame clones and lacks some. This sample yields about 1.5 million clones, of which 98% are seen a single time; roughly 0.42% belongs to the top ten. Germline V CDR1 and CDR2: MDHEN, SYDVKM. This CDR3 comprises 13 residues. Trimming stripped 3 bases from V and 2 bases from J, with 7 bases between. About this clone itself: Antigen unknown. Other DNA sequences of this sample code for an identical CDR3.

The chain links TRBV28 to TRBJ1-1; D gene uncertain. This TCR derives from a man aged 25 to 40 in good health. Material: naive CD4+ T cells sorted from blood. Indicated subset: CD45RA+ positively selected. The CDR3 coding sequence is TGTGCCAGCAGTTTCTGGGGTAACACTGAAGCTTTCTTT. Translation: CASSFWGNTEAFF.